This entry lists 14 T cell receptor beta chains sequenced from one sample in a study of T-cell memory formation after mild COVID-19 (dated by TCRdb to the early 2020s). The library was obtained by 5' RACE. Sequencing relied on an Illumina NovaSeq 6000. TCRdb trimmed the raw reads at Q25, called clones with MiXCR and kept productive beta chains. Rows matching on CDR3 protein sequence are summarized as one entry with the most common DNA and genes. The sample yields a few hundred thousand distinct CDR3 sequences; more than 15% were counted once. The biggest ten clones account for under 30% of the sample. Source material: PBMCs or a T cell subset sorted from them (not recorded which). These receptors all come from a young man who had mild COVID-19 (a few samples of this study predate the infection). The sample titles of this study are shuffled in the database, so cell type and time point are left out; the donor was told from shared clones.

In this sample, this clonotype turned up many times. The V call is TRBV12-3 or TRBV12-4, the J call TRBJ2-3, with 7 bases identical to TRBD1. This CDR3 contains 18 residues. V shed 6 bases and J 0 bases; nucleotides not matched to a gene: 15. CDR3 nucleotides: TGTGCCAGCAGACAGGAAGAGGTCGGGACAGCTAGCACAGATACGCAGTATTTT. Translated: CASRQEEVGTASTDTQYF.

This clonotype has a handful of counts. The V call is TRBV27, the J call TRBJ1-2; 10 nucleotides match TRBD1. Germline V gene sequence: CDR1 MNHEY, CDR2 SMNVEV (reference sequence). CDR3 length equals 14 residues. V lost 5 bases to trimming and J lost 8 bases; unmatched junction nucleotides: 8. CDR3: CASSGGQGWLGYTF. The CDR3 nucleotides are TGTGCCAGCAGTGGGGGACAGGGGTGGTTGGGCTACACCTTC.

The chain recombines TRBV4-1 with TRBJ2-2; the D gene could be TRBD1 or TRBD2 (5 bases each). In germline, CDR1 is MGHRA, CDR2 YSYEKL. The CDR3 is made up of 17 amino acids. The V end was cut by 0 bases, the J end by 5 bases, with 16 bases between. The CDR3 spells CASSQEVGEITTGELFF. CDR3 bases: TGCGCCAGCAGCCAAGAAGTAGGGGAGATTACTACCGGGGAGCTGTTTTTT.

V and J are TRBV6-6 and TRBJ1-2; no definite D call. Trimming pared 8 bases from V and 4 bases from J, leaving 11 bases between. This CDR3 has 12 amino acids. Germline-derived CDR1 and CDR2 are MNHNY and SVGAGI (reference sequence). CDR3 DNA: TGTGCCAGCGGACGGAAGGGCTATGGCTACACCTTC. Its protein product is CASGRKGYGYTF.

The J gene is TRBJ2-2, the V gene TRBV5-1; D could derive from TRBD1 or TRBD2 (7 bases each). Trimming stripped 4 bases from V and 3 bases from J, with 22 bases between. This CDR3 is built from 18 residues. Per the germline V gene, CDR1 is SGHRS and CDR2 is YFSETQ. CDR3 DNA sequence: TGCGCCAGCAGCCTTCGGCAGGGGGGGTCTTGGGACACCGGGGAGCTGTTTTTT. It specifies CASSLRQGGSWDTGELFF.

The chain is built from TRBV3-1 and TRBJ1-2, with D possibly TRBD1 on 5 matching bases. CDR3 length: 11 residues. With 4 bases removed from V and 10 bases from J, the gap between germline ends came to 10 bases. Germline loops: CDR1 LGHDT, CDR2 YNNKEL (reference sequence). DNA of the CDR3: TGTGCCAGCAGCCGGGGACTTGACTACACCTTC. It codes for CASSRGLDYTF.

This clonotype has only a few counts. The chain uses TRBV6-5 and TRBJ2-1; no clear D gene. CDR1 is MNHEY, CDR2 SVGAGI, per germline. The V end lost 5 bases, the J end lost 7 bases, and 6 bases lay between the germline ends. The CDR3 loop spans 11 amino acids. The DNA of the CDR3 is TGTGCCAGCAGTATGGGGAATGAGCAGTTCTTC. It yields the protein CASSMGNEQFF.

This clonotype was seen only a few times. The chain joins TRBV7-9 to TRBJ1-2, with D possibly TRBD1 on 5 matching bases. The CDR3 loop spans 14 amino acids. In germline, CDR1 is SEHNR, CDR2 FQNEAQ (reference sequence). The ends were cut back, 1 base at V and 2 bases at J, with 8 bases in the middle. The CDR3 bases are TGTGCCAGCAGCTTAGGACAGTTGAACTATGGCTACACCTTC. Its translation is CASSLGQLNYGYTF.

The table lists this clonotype with a few counts. The rearrangement joins TRBV5-8 to TRBJ2-3, with 13 bases identical to TRBD2. The CDR3 extends over 16 amino acids. The germline V gene has CDR1 SGHTS and CDR2 YDEGEE. The V and J ends lost 6 bases and 2 bases, in that order; junction bases with no gene match: 6. CDR3 DNA: TGTGCCAGCACCATAGGACTAGCGGGGGCCACAGATACGCAGTATTTT. This translates into CASTIGLAGATDTQYF.

V usage is TRBV12-3 or TRBV12-4 and J usage is TRBJ2-7; D uncertain. The CDR3 consists of 12 residues. V was trimmed by 5 bases and J by 0 bases, leaving 5 bases between them. The CDR3 loop reads CASSRNSYEQYV. CDR3 DNA: TGTGCCAGCAGTAGAAACTCCTACGAGCAGTACGTC.

There are a few counts of this clonotype. V gene TRBV2 combines with J gene TRBJ1-1; D not certain. Trimming left V 7 bases short and J 5 bases short, with 17 bases between. The CDR3 has 14 residues. Looked up from germline, CDR1 is SNHLY and CDR2 is FYNNEI. The CDR3 DNA sequence: TGTGCCAGCATTCACCCTACGGCCGGGACTGAAGCTTTCTTT. Translation gives CASIHPTAGTEAFF.

The chain links TRBV7-3 to TRBJ2-3; no firm D call. The CDR3 spans 15 residues. The V gene's germline CDR1 is SGHTA and CDR2 FQGTGA. V lost 1 base and J 5 bases, leaving 13 bases between the germline ends. In DNA form, the CDR3 reads TGTGCCAGCAGCTTAAATGGCAACGGGTTAGATACGCAGTATTTT. Encoded protein: CASSLNGNGLDTQYF.

This clonotype occurred many times. The chain carries TRBV4-2 and TRBJ2-1, with 9 bases matching TRBD2. The V and J ends lost 3 bases and 1 base, in that order; junction bases with no gene match: 10. CDR1 is LGHNA, CDR2 YNFKEQ, per germline. This CDR3 has 18 amino acids. Here the CDR3 DNA reads TGTGCCAGCAGCCAGGGGGCCGGGACTAGCCGATCCTACAATGAGCAGTTCTTC. Its translation: CASSQGAGTSRSYNEQFF.

This rearrangement joins TRBV6-2 or TRBV6-3 to TRBJ2-3; D remains unclear. Germline V CDR1 and CDR2: MNHEY, SVGEGT. The CDR3 is 16 amino acids. V lost 5 bases, J lost 1 base, and 16 bases lay in between. The CDR3, as DNA: TGTGCCAGCAGTGAGGAGCCCGTCGTAGGCACAGATACGCAGTATTTT. It yields the protein CASSEEPVVGTDTQYF.